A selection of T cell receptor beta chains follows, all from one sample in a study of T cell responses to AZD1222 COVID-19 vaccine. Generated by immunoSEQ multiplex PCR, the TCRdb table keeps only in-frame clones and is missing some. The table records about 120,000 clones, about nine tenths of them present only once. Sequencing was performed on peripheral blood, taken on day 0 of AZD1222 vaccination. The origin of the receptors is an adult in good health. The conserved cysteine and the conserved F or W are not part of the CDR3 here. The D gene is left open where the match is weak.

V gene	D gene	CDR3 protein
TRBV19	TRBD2	ASSILAGGHGELF
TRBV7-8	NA	ASSLGTVSGNTIY
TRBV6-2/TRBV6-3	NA	ASSYSQRGSYQPQH
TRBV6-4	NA	ASSDSPGNRITEAF
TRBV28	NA	ASSFPTASQETQY
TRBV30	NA	AWSVTGLYNEQF
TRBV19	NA	ASSIGQYLGEAF
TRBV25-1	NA	ASRGTEAF
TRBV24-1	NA	ATSSSGTLSYEQY
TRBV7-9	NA	ASSFAGSRSYEQY
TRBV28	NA	ASSLGFPTQETQY
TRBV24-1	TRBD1	AMGAGTGDSNQPQH
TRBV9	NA	ASSVGGAVSPLH
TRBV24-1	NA	ATSGGAGFGEQY
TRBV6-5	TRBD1	ASRNMGTGVYEQY
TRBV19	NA	ASSSSFAQY
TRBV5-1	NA	ASSLDSGVAQPQH
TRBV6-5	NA	ASSYGGGTGGEKLF
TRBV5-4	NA	ASSLPGWDYGYT
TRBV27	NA	ASSLQGSYEQY
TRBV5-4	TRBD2	ASTPGGANTGELF
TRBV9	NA	ASSVGTPGNTIY
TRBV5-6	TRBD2	ASSLVYSGGSTDTQY
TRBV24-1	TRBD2	ATSDLWRGGKDEQF
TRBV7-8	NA	ASSSQGIGQH
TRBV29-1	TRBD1	SAATGTGNTIY
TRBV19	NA	ASSIDSSGNTIY
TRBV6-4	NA	ASSETGKTEAF
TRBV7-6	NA	ASSLEVVDRMNTEAF
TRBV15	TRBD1	ATQGGVMNTEAF
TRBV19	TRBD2	ASSIELPGAGGPGELF
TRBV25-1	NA	ASSEYSANTGELF
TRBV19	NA	ASSMEGRLNTEAF
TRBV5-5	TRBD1	ASSPTGTVYSNQPQH
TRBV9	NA	ASSVLSHEQF
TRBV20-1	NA	SARVYGELF
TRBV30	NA	AWTPTVSYGYT
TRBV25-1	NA	ASSPSYEQY
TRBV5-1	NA	ASSLADRNQPQH
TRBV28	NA	ASSLGALSSGNTIY
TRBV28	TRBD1	ASSVGQENTEAF
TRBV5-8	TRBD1	ASSLTGGIVSPLH
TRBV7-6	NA	ASSLGGSVEAF
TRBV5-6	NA	ASSWALGETQY
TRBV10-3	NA	AISESRGGAGQPQH
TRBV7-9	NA	ASSPGLGELF
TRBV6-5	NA	ASSKQGDYGYT
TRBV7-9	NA	ASSPVSGRYEQY
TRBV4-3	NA	ASSAHRVADAF
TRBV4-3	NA	ASSQDQATSYEQY
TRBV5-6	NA	ASSLELSATYEQY
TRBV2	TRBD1	AIRQGPQETQY
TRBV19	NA	ASSIDNGYT
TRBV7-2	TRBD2	ASSSSGGALETQY
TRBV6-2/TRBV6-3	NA	ASSPTPTGSRVGAQPQH
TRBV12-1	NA	ASIYRDKTSYNEQF
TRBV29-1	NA	SVEAGEAF
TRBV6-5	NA	ASSYDLSNIQY
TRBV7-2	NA	ASSLMGSEKLF